The entry that follows covers one T cell receptor beta chain sequence. TCRdb's copy holds only in-frame clones and misses some; the assay was immunoSEQ multiplex PCR. Of some 270,000 clones in the sample, approximately 90% were seen once. Allocation to cohorts depended on clinical history reported by the participants. These data come from a study of blood T cell repertoires in COVID-19. Study at large: Samples taken during acute and convalescent COVID-19 were collected in the United States, Italy and Spain. T cells, B-cell-depleted T cells, or PBMCs provided the cDNA or gDNA that served as material.

Germline values: CDR1 SGHTA, CDR2 FQGNSA. The CDR3 is 15 residues long. V lost 5 bases and J lost 7, with 18 bases in between. This receptor was identified in a woman in her twenties or thirties with acute COVID-19. The rearrangement links TRBV7-2 to TRBJ1-3; perhaps TRBD1 as D (5 bases). The sequenced material came from PBMCs or T cells enriched from blood (not recorded which). The CDR3 sequence: CASSQPWVGDNTIYF. The CDR3 region has the DNA TGTGCCAGCAGCCAGCCCTGGGTAGGGGATAACACCATATATTTT.